The entry below gives a single T cell receptor beta chain sequence along with its context. The data originate from a study of blood T cell repertoires in COVID-19. Across the study: T cells, B-cell-depleted T cells, or PBMCs provided the cDNA or gDNA that served as material.

Authors' data handling: From reference gene primer amplification, estimates of nucleated cell counts were derived. The data were produced by immunoSEQ multiplex PCR, yet TCRdb's version contains in-frame clones alone and is incomplete. The DNA was the basis for D and trimming; V, J and clone size are from that table. This table has roughly 250,000 clones, 88% appearing once. Germline values: CDR1 SQVTM, CDR2 ANQGSEA. The CDR3 is made up of 15 amino acids. With 7 bases clipped from V and 2 bases from J, the junction kept 11 bases outside the gene matches. The receptor was isolated from a woman aged 25 to 39 with acute or convalescent COVID-19. What was sequenced was peripheral blood. The chain has TRBV29-1 and TRBJ2-5; 9 bases line up with TRBD2. CDR3 nucleotides: TGCAGCGGTGGTGGCGGGAGGGCCGAACAAGAGACCCAGTACTTC. As protein: CSGGGGRAEQETQYF. Supplemented by reference TRBV29-1 and TRBJ2-5, the full variable domain reads SAVISQKPSRDICQRGTSLTIQCQVDSQVTMMFWYRQQPGQSLTLIATANQGSEATYESGFVIDKFPISRPNLTFSTLTVSNMSPEDSSIYLCSGGGGRAEQETQYFGPGTRLLVL.